These 26 T cell receptor beta chains were all obtained from the same sample, sequenced in a study of shared clonotypes between healthy human individuals. Only in-frame clones appear in the TCRdb table, and some are missing; sequencing was by immunoSEQ multiplex PCR. The table lists roughly 1,500,000 clones, approximately 98.5% of them singletons. Sequenced sample: naive CD4+ T cells sorted from blood. The subset is: CD45RA+ positively selected. The receptors come from a man aged 25-40 years in good health.

The chain joins TRBV7-6 to TRBJ2-2; D perhaps matches TRBD1 (5 bases). Germline values: CDR1 SGHVS, CDR2 FNYEAQ. The CDR3 runs 16 residues. V lost 5 bases and J 4 bases, leaving 17 bases between the germline ends. DNA of the CDR3: TGTGCCAGCAGCCTGGGCCCCCCGCAGGGCACCGGGGAGCTGTTTTTT. It translates to CASSLGPPQGTGELFF.

The chain recombines TRBV29-1 with TRBJ2-7; D perhaps matches TRBD1 (6 bases). The CDR3 length is 13 residues. The V end lost 6 bases, the J end lost 6 bases, and 18 bases lay between the germline ends. CDR1 and CDR2 from the germline V gene are SQVTM and ANQGSEA. CDR3: CSVAGTLTVEQYF. The CDR3, as DNA: TGCAGCGTAGCCGGGACACTCACAGTCGAGCAGTACTTC.

This clone was seen just once. The chain has TRBV15 and TRBJ2-4; 9 bases align to TRBD1. In germline, CDR1 is LNHNV, CDR2 YYDKDF (reference sequence). The V and J ends lost 0 bases and 8 bases, in that order; junction bases with no gene match: 17. This CDR3 region has 19 residues. CDR3 nucleotides: TGTGCCACCAGCAGAGATTACAAAACCGGGACAGGGAAGGCGGACATTCAGTACTTC. This encodes CATSRDYKTGTGKADIQYF. Complete variable domain (other parts from reference TRBV15 and TRBJ2-4): DAMVIQNPRYQVTQFGKPVTLSCSQTLNHNVMYWYQQKSSQAPKLLFHYYDKDFNNEADTPDNFQSRRPNTSFCFLDIRSPGLGDTAMYLCATSRDYKTGTGKADIQYFGAGTRLSVL.

The V and J genes are TRBV6-5 and TRBJ1-2, with D unclear. Deletions cut 4 bases from V and 7 bases from J, with 16 bases between. CDR1 MNHEY and CDR2 SVGAGI come from the germline V gene. This CDR3 contains 14 residues. CDR3 region: CASSLDTGIGGYTF. The CDR3 coding sequence is TGTGCCAGCAGTTTGGATACCGGTATAGGTGGCTACACCTTC.

This chain connects TRBV5-4 to TRBJ2-2; D call uncertain. Trimming stripped 2 bases from V and 0 bases from J, with 11 bases between. CDR1 is SGHNT, CDR2 YYREEE, per germline (reference sequence). CDR3 length: 16 amino acids. DNA of the CDR3: TGTGCCAGCAGCTTCAGCACGGGTTCGAACACCGGGGAGCTGTTTTTT. It yields the protein CASSFSTGSNTGELFF.

The rearrangement links TRBV19 to TRBJ2-1, with 9 positions matching TRBD2. Trimming took 6 bases from V and 2 from J; bases not matched to a gene: 2. The CDR3 spans 14 residues. Germline-derived CDR1 and CDR2 are LNHDA and SQIVND (reference sequence). The chain's CDR3 is CASRTSGPYNEQFF. The CDR3 DNA reads TGTGCCAGTAGGACTAGCGGTCCCTACAATGAGCAGTTCTTC.

This rearrangement joins TRBV29-1 to TRBJ2-3, with 9 bases matching TRBD2. The germline CDR1 and CDR2 sequences are SQVTM and ANQGSEA. The CDR3 runs to 11 residues. Trimming took 6 bases from V and 10 from J; bases not matched to a gene: 5. The chain's CDR3 is CSVLSGRAQYF. The DNA of the CDR3 is TGCAGCGTCCTTAGCGGGAGAGCGCAGTATTTT.

As regards this clone: One end of the junction varies from germline; a read error may be responsible. The chain is built from TRBV7-2 and TRBJ2-7; possible D gene TRBD1, 6 bases. Germline CDR1 SGHTA, CDR2 FQGNSA. The CDR3 is 13 residues long. The CDR3 bases are TGTGCCAGCAGCACGGACAGAAGCTACGAGCAGTACTTT. Translation gives CASSTDRSYEQYF.

The CDR3 DNA follows: TGTGCCAGCAGAAGGTTAGCGGGAGTGGACACCGGGGAGCTGTTTTTT. As protein: CASRRLAGVDTGELFF. The chain uses TRBV2 and TRBJ2-2; 9 nucleotides match TRBD2. Per the germline V gene, CDR1 is SNHLY and CDR2 is FYNNEI. V lost 6 bases to trimming and J lost 3 bases; unmatched junction nucleotides: 8. This CDR3 is 16 amino acids long.

About this clone: Within the sample, other DNA sequences also encode this same CDR3. CDR3 in amino acids: CASSLGTGWYEQYF. The CDR3 DNA sequence: TGCGCCAGCAGCTTGGGGACAGGGTGGTACGAGCAGTACTTC. The chain recombines TRBV5-1 with TRBJ2-7, with 8 nucleotides matching TRBD1. Germline V CDR1 and CDR2: SGHRS, YFSETQ. This CDR3 has 14 residues. The ends lost 0 bases at V and 4 bases at J; junction bases unmatched: 3.

The chain recombines TRBV2 with TRBJ1-2, with D perhaps matching TRBD1 (6 bases). Between the trimmed V and J ends, which lost 7 bases and 9 bases, there was a span of 9 bases. CDR1 and CDR2 (germline): SNHLY, FYNNEI. CDR3 length: 10 amino acids. This chain's CDR3 is CASTDSRYTF. DNA for the CDR3: TGTGCCAGCACGGACAGTCGCTACACCTTC.

This chain connects TRBV7-9 to TRBJ2-5; 12 bases map to TRBD1. Per germline, CDR1 SEHNR and CDR2 FQNEAQ (reference sequence). This CDR3 is built from 15 residues. The V gene end was trimmed by 1 base and the J gene end by 5 bases; junction bases not matched to a gene: 2. Here the CDR3 reads CASSLGDRGPETQYF. The CDR3 nucleotides read TGTGCCAGCAGCTTAGGGGACAGGGGGCCGGAGACCCAGTACTTC. The variable domain in full, completed from reference TRBV7-9 and TRBJ2-5, reads DTGVSQNPRHKITKRGQNVTFRCDPISEHNRLYWYRQTLGQGPEFLTYFQNEAQLEKSRLLSDRFSAERPKGSFSTLEIQRTEQGDSAMYLCASSLGDRGPETQYFGPGTRLLVL.

The rearrangement links TRBV7-8 to TRBJ1-2, with 7 positions matching TRBD1. The CDR3 extends over 13 amino acids. Germline V gene lookup returns CDR1 SGHVS and CDR2 FQNEAQ. With V trimmed by 1 base and J by 6 bases, 2 bases remained unmatched. CDR3 loop: CASSLGQGDGYTF. Written as DNA, the CDR3 is TGTGCCAGCAGCTTAGGGCAGGGGGATGGCTACACCTTC.

This clone was found once. CDR3 coding DNA: TGTGCCATCAGTGGGGGGGGAGCCCAAGAGACCCAGTACTTC. Protein product: CAISGGGAQETQYF. The chain carries TRBV10-3 and TRBJ2-5; 7 positions match TRBD2. The CDR3 is made up of 14 amino acids. Per germline, CDR1 ENHRY and CDR2 SYGVKD. The V gene end was trimmed by 4 bases and the J gene end by 1 base; junction bases not matched to a gene: 3.

This chain's CDR3 is CASSATVLDSYEQYF. The DNA for the CDR3 is TGCGCCAGCAGCGCTACCGTCCTAGATAGCTACGAGCAGTACTTC. The chain employs TRBV5-1 and TRBJ2-7; D unresolved. The V gene's germline CDR1 is SGHRS and CDR2 YFSETQ. This CDR3 comprises 15 residues. With 4 bases removed from V and 3 bases from J, the gap between germline ends came to 17 bases.

This clone was recorded once. The junction does not match germline at one end; this may be a read error. The chain couples TRBV30 to TRBJ2-1, with TRBD1 as a possible D gene (5 bases). The CDR3 runs 15 residues. Germline V gene sequence: CDR1 GTSNPN, CDR2 SVGIG (reference sequence). The DNA of the CDR3 is TGTGCCTGGAGAAAACCAAGACAGATCTACTATGAGCAGTTCTTC. It yields the protein CAWRKPRQIYYEQFF.

J is TRBJ2-1 and V is TRBV27, with 11 bases matching TRBD1. This CDR3 comprises 16 residues. V gave up 2 bases and J gave up 7 bases; unmatched junction bases: 7. In germline, CDR1 is MNHEY, CDR2 SMNVEV (reference sequence). The CDR3 DNA reads as TGTGCCAGCAGTTTAAGGGGGACAGGGGGAGGAAATGAGCAGTTCTTC. Encoded protein: CASSLRGTGGGNEQFF.

The chain links TRBV19 to TRBJ1-2; D not resolved. V was pared by 4 bases and J by 2 bases, with 14 bases between. Germline V gene lookup returns CDR1 LNHDA and CDR2 SQIVND (reference sequence). The CDR3 runs 15 residues. The CDR3 here is CASSTEGYRNYGYTF. The CDR3, as DNA: TGTGCCAGTAGTACCGAAGGGTACAGAAACTATGGCTACACCTTC. Combining the CDR3 with reference TRBV19 and TRBJ1-2 gives the whole variable domain DGGITQSPKYLFRKEGQNVTLSCEQNLNHDAMYWYRQDPGQGLRLIYYSQIVNDFQKGDIAEGYSVSREKKESFPLTVTSAQKNPTAFYLCASSTEGYRNYGYTFGSGTRLTVV.

The CDR3 loop reads CASSLALRNTGELFF. In nucleotides, the CDR3 is TGTGCCAGCAGCTTAGCGCTCAGGAACACCGGGGAGCTGTTTTTT. This chain uses TRBV7-9 with TRBJ2-2; D gene ambiguous. There are 15 residues in the CDR3. The germline V gene has CDR1 SEHNR and CDR2 FQNEAQ (reference sequence). V lost 0 bases and J lost 1, with 6 bases in between.

This chain joins TRBV5-1 and TRBJ2-1, with D uncertain. Trimming took 3 bases from V and 2 from J, leaving 15 bases between them. The CDR3 has 16 residues. Looked up from germline, CDR1 is SGHRS and CDR2 is YFSETQ. The CDR3, as DNA: TGCGCCAGCAGCTCGAGCAGACAACCTCCCTACAATGAGCAGTTCTTC. This encodes CASSSSRQPPYNEQFF. The whole variable domain, filled in from reference TRBV5-1 and TRBJ2-1, reads KAGVTQTPRYLIKTRGQQVTLSCSPISGHRSVSWYQQTPGQGLQFLFEYFSETQRNKGNFPGRFSGRQFSNSRSEMNVSTLELGDSALYLCASSSSRQPPYNEQFFGPGTRLTVL.

DNA for the CDR3: TGTGCCAGCAGTTTCCGGGACAGGGGAGGCGAGACCCAGTACTTC. Amino acids: CASSFRDRGGETQYF. The genes are TRBV28 and TRBJ2-5, with 10 positions matching TRBD1. CDR1 and CDR2 (germline): MDHEN, SYDVKM. Trimming at V came to 3 bases and at J to 5 bases, leaving 6 bases not matched to a gene. The length of the CDR3 is 15 residues.

This chain links TRBV7-8 with TRBJ2-3; D is uncertain. V dropped 9 bases and J dropped 2 bases, with 18 bases sitting between them. Per germline, CDR1 SGHVS and CDR2 FQNEAQ. The CDR3 totals 15 residues. The CDR3 bases are TGTGCCAGTAAACTTAGTTTAGGTATCACAGATACGCAGTATTTT. Translated, it gives CASKLSLGITDTQYF.

The rearrangement joins TRBV27 to TRBJ2-5; no clear D. V was pared by 6 bases and J by 0 bases, with 11 bases between. CDR3 length: 14 residues. Germline loops: CDR1 MNHEY, CDR2 SMNVEV (reference sequence). The CDR3: CASRSRAYQETQYF. The DNA for the CDR3 is TGTGCCAGCAGGAGCCGGGCGTACCAAGAGACCCAGTACTTC.

The rearrangement uses TRBV11-2 and TRBJ2-2; D assignment may be TRBD1 or TRBD2 (5 bases each). This CDR3 is 17 amino acids long. CDR1 SGHAT and CDR2 FQNNGV come from the germline V gene. V lost 1 base and J 4 bases, leaving 16 bases between the germline ends. DNA of the CDR3: TGTGCCAGCAGCTTAGGGGGGTTCGGTCCTTCCACCGGGGAGCTGTTTTTT. Translated: CASSLGGFGPSTGELFF.

Comment on this clone: The sample holds other DNA sequences that translate to the same CDR3. The chain combines TRBV9 with TRBJ2-7, with D unresolved. The length of the CDR3 is 13 residues. Germline CDR1 reads SGDLS; CDR2 reads YYNGEE. The V end lost 0 bases, the J end lost 3 bases, and 7 bases lay between the germline ends. For the CDR3, the DNA is TGTGCCAGCAGCGTAGGGCAGGACTACGAGCAGTACTTC. Translated: CASSVGQDYEQYF.

This CDR3 reads CASAPRTAHQETQYF. CDR3 nucleotide sequence: TGCGCCAGCGCCCCCCGGACAGCTCACCAAGAGACCCAGTACTTC. The gene calls are TRBV5-1 and TRBJ2-5, with D maybe TRBD1 (6 bases). Trimming pared 7 bases from V and 0 bases from J, leaving 16 bases between. The CDR3 runs to 15 residues. Looked up from germline, CDR1 is SGHRS and CDR2 is YFSETQ. Full variable domain (rest looked up from reference TRBV5-1 and TRBJ2-5): KAGVTQTPRYLIKTRGQQVTLSCSPISGHRSVSWYQQTPGQGLQFLFEYFSETQRNKGNFPGRFSGRQFSNSRSEMNVSTLELGDSALYLCASAPRTAHQETQYFGPGTRLLVL.